This is a list of T cell receptor beta chains from one sample in a study of blood T cells in healthy people across ages. MiXCR was run by TCRdb on the 5' RACE reads, yielding one entry per CDR3 protein. The sample yields 1,500,000 or so distinct CDR3 sequences, 42% seen once. The sample was blood. These receptors were obtained from a woman under 30 in good health. Both conserved end residues are part of each CDR3. The order of the fields is D gene, clone size, J gene, V gene, CDR3 DNA, CDR3 protein. D genes are given only for firm matches. Only part of the rows carry a size: once, few, many, or a class if the clone is expanded.

>TRBD1|.|TRBJ2-1|TRBV6-5
TGTGCCAGCAGTGACGGGACAGGGGTGAATGAGCAGTTCTTC
CASSDGTGVNEQFF
>.|few|TRBJ2-1|TRBV7-9
TGTGCCAGCAGCTCTAGTATCGGGTACAATGAGCAGTTCTTC
CASSSSIGYNEQFF
>.|few|TRBJ1-5|TRBV7-2
TGTGCCAGCAGCCGGACAGTTGGTGCTACTCAGCCCCAGCATTTT
CASSRTVGATQPQHF
>TRBD2|few|TRBJ2-1|TRBV29-1
TGCAGCGTTGACGAAGCGGGGGATTACAATGAGCAGTTCTTC
CSVDEAGDYNEQFF
>TRBD1|.|TRBJ2-1|TRBV13
TGTGCCAGCAGCTTCTCCGGGACAGACCAAGAGACCCAGTTCTTC
CASSFSGTDQETQFF
>.|few|TRBJ2-3|TRBV27
TGTGCCAGCAGTTTAGGGCCACGCCTCCGGGGCAGCACAGATACGCAGTATTTT
CASSLGPRLRGSTDTQYF
>.|few|TRBJ2-1|TRBV6-2/TRBV6-3
TGTGCCACCACGGGGGAAATCTACAATGAGCAGTTCTTC
CATTGEIYNEQFF
>.|.|TRBJ2-7|TRBV12-3/TRBV12-4
TGTGCCAGCAGTTTTGGGATTCCACCCTACGAGCAGTACTTC
CASSFGIPPYEQYF
>TRBD2|.|TRBJ2-7|TRBV4-1
TGCGCCAGCAGCCAAGTGGCGACTAGCGGGGTCTACGAGCAGTACTTC
CASSQVATSGVYEQYF
>TRBD1|.|TRBJ2-1|TRBV5-6
TGTGCCAGCAGCTTGGGTCCGGGACAGCACAATGAGCAGTTCTTC
CASSLGPGQHNEQFF
>TRBD1|.|TRBJ1-5|TRBV30
TGTGCCTGGAGTATAGGGACAGGCCTCAATCAGCCCCAGCATTTT
CAWSIGTGLNQPQHF
>TRBD2|once|TRBJ2-1|TRBV4-3
TGCGCCAGCAGCCAAGATGCCACGCAACTAGCGGGAGGGAATGAGCAGTTCTTC
CASSQDATQLAGGNEQFF
>.|.|TRBJ2-2|TRBV25-1
TGTGCCAGCAGTGAATTAGGTACAGGGAGGACCGGGGAGCTGTTTTTT
CASSELGTGRTGELFF
>.|.|TRBJ2-5|TRBV5-1
TGCGCCAGCAGCTTTCGACAGACTCAAGAGACCCAGTACTTC
CASSFRQTQETQYF
>TRBD2|.|TRBJ2-5|TRBV20-1
TGCAGTGCTAGAGATCTAATAGCGGGAGGGCCTTGGCAGTACTTC
CSARDLIAGGPWQYF
>.|few|TRBJ1-1|TRBV20-1
TGCAGTGCTAGGCGGGACCTGAACACTGAAGCTTTCTTT
CSARRDLNTEAFF
>.|once|TRBJ1-1|TRBV4-3
TGCGCCAGCAGCCAAGAGTTTCGGGGTGAAGTGCCTGAAGCTTTCTTT
CASSQEFRGEVPEAFF
>.|once|TRBJ2-7|TRBV20-1
TGCAGTGCTAGACTCGGGCGGTCATACGAGCAGTACTTC
CSARLGRSYEQYF
>.|.|TRBJ1-4|TRBV7-2
TGTGCCAGCAGCTCAATGGAAAAACTGTTTTTT
CASSSMEKLFF
>.|few|TRBJ2-2|TRBV12-3/TRBV12-4
TGTGCCAGCAGCCGACAGATATCCGGGGAGCTGTTTTTT
CASSRQISGELFF